Presented here are 3 T cell receptor beta chains from one specimen sequenced in a study of T cells in Graves' hyperthyroidism and ophthalmopathy. TCR beta CDR3 regions were amplified from RNA transcripts. HTBI primers were employed in a first-round RT-PCR of the TCR CDR3. Via MiXCR, TCRdb re-called the multiplex PCR reads, giving one row per CDR3 protein. The sample holds some 560,000 distinct CDR3 sequences, approximately 14% seen once. Sequenced sample: blood. Receptors were obtained from a woman aged 40 to 50 with Graves' hyperthyroidism.

This clonotype was seen more than once but under ten times. The chain is built from TRBV30 and TRBJ2-7; no definite D call. This CDR3 spans 15 amino acids. Germline-derived CDR1 and CDR2 are GTSNPN and SVGIG (reference sequence). The ends were cut back, 2 bases at V and 3 bases at J, with 17 bases in the middle. In DNA form, the CDR3 reads TGTGCCTGGAGTCGTACTAACGGTGAGATCTACGAGCAGTACTTC. Encoded protein: CAWSRTNGEIYEQYF.

This clonotype was seen repeatedly, ten times or more. The chain is built from TRBV28 and TRBJ2-7; possibly TRBD1 for D (6 bases). V shed 3 bases and J shed 0 bases, with 18 bases lying between them. The CDR3 has 17 residues. Per the germline V gene, CDR1 is MDHEN and CDR2 is SYDVKM. In DNA form, the CDR3 reads TGTGCCAGCAGTTTGACGCTGGACAGTTTCAGCTCCTACGAGCAGTACTTC. Its translation: CASSLTLDSFSSYEQYF. Based on the CDR3 plus reference TRBV28 and TRBJ2-7, the full variable domain is DVKVTQSSRYLVKRTGEKVFLECVQDMDHENMFWYRQDPGLGLRLIYFSYDVKMKEKGDIPEGYSVSREKKERFSLILESASTNQTSMYLCASSLTLDSFSSYEQYFGPGTRLTVT.

The table lists this clonotype with many counts. The CDR3 reads CASSQRQPQETQYF. The CDR3 DNA follows: TGTGCCAGCAGCCAACGACAGCCCCAAGAGACCCAGTACTTC. This chain uses TRBV6-2 or TRBV6-3 with TRBJ2-5, with a tentative D call TRBD1 (5 bases). Germline CDR1 MNHEY, CDR2 SVGEGT. This CDR3 region has 14 residues. V was clipped by 6 bases and J by 1 base, with 12 bases between them.